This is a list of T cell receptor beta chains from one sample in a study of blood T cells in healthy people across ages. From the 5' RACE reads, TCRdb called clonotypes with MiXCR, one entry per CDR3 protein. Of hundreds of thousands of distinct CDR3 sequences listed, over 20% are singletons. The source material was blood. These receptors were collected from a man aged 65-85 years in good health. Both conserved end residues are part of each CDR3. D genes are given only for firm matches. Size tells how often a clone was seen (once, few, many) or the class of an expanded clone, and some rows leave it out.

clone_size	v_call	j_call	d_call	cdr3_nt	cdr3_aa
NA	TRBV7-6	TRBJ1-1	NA	TGTGCCAGCAGCCCTCAGGGGCTTTCGAACACTGAAGCTTTCTTT	CASSPQGLSNTEAFF
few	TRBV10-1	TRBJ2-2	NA	TGCGCCAGCAGTGAGAGGGGGGGGACCGGGGAGCTGTTTTTT	CASSERGGTGELFF
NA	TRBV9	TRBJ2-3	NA	TGTGCCAGCAGCGTAGGCGGGGTAGTTACAGATACGCAGTATTTT	CASSVGGVVTDTQYF
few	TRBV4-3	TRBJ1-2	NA	TGCGCCAGCAGCCCCCACCGAGGCGGGTCTGGCTATGGCTACACCTTC	CASSPHRGGSGYGYTF
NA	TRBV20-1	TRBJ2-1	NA	TGCAGTGCTAGAGTTCCGGGGGGCCGGGTAAATGAGCAGTTCTTC	CSARVPGGRVNEQFF
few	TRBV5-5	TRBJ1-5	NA	TGTGCCAGCAGCCCAGACCCGGAACAGCCCCAGCATTTT	CASSPDPEQPQHF
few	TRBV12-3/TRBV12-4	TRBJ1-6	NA	TGTGCCAGCAGTGGACGAAGCTCCTATAATTCACCCCTCCACTTT	CASSGRSSYNSPLHF
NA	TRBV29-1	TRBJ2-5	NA	TGCAGCGTTATCGGGGAAGAGACCCAGTACTTC	CSVIGEETQYF
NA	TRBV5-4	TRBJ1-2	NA	TGTGCCAGCAGCGGGGTCCAGCGGGACTATGGCTACACCTTC	CASSGVQRDYGYTF
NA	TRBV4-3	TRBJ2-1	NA	TGCGCCAGCAGCCAAGATGGAGTCTGGCTGTCCTACAATGAGCAGTTCTTC	CASSQDGVWLSYNEQFF
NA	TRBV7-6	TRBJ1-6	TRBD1	TGTGCCAGCAGCTTAGAAGACAGGGTGTACTCACCCCTCCACTTT	CASSLEDRVYSPLHF
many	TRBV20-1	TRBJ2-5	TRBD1	TGCAGTGCTAGTGACAGGGTGGTCCAAGAGACCCAGTACTTC	CSASDRVVQETQYF
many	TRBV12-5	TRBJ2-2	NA	TGTGCTAGTGGTAAACAGGGAACCGGGGAGCTGTTTTTT	CASGKQGTGELFF
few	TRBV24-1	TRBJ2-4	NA	TGTGCCACCAGTGCGGCACCGTCCGGGACAAAAAACATTCAGTACTTC	CATSAAPSGTKNIQYF
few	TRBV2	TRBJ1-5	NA	TGTGCCAGCAAAATCCGGGTGACGGGTCAGCCCCAGCATTTT	CASKIRVTGQPQHF
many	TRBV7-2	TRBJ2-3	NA	TGTGCCAGCAGCTTAGTGAGGGTTGGAGATACGCAGTATTTT	CASSLVRVGDTQYF